These 29 T cell receptor beta chains came from one sample sequenced in a study of identical twins. TCRdb reanalysed the 5' RACE reads using MiXCR and keeps one entry per CDR3 protein. Of roughly 700,000 distinct CDR3 sequences listed, around 8.3% are singletons. The data also belong to a second study, concerning yellow fever vaccine responses in identical twins.

The sequenced material came from PBMCs. Receptor source: a woman aged 18-35 years in good health.

In this sample, this clonotype turned up many times. V gene TRBV27 combines with J gene TRBJ2-2; 10 bases align to TRBD2. Germline CDR1 and CDR2: MNHEY and SMNVEV (reference sequence). V shed 6 bases and J 2 bases; nucleotides not matched to a gene: 3. The CDR3 is 15 amino acids. The CDR3 region is CASRGLAINTGELFF. The CDR3 DNA reads as TGTGCCAGCAGGGGACTAGCGATAAACACCGGGGAGCTGTTTTTT.

This clonotype was observed a handful of times. The chain couples TRBV9 to TRBJ2-1; a possible D gene is TRBD1 (5 bases). Germline assignment: CDR1 SGDLS and CDR2 YYNGEE. This CDR3 has 15 amino acids. V lost 2 bases and J lost 0, with 9 bases in between. CDR3 sequence: CASSVRQYSYNEQFF. In nucleotides, the CDR3 is TGTGCCAGCAGCGTCCGACAGTACTCCTACAATGAGCAGTTCTTC.

The J gene is TRBJ2-7, the V gene TRBV5-1; D is unresolved. Germline assignment: CDR1 SGHRS and CDR2 YFSETQ. There are 13 residues in the CDR3. V was trimmed by 2 bases and J by 3 bases, leaving 9 bases between them. CDR3 nucleotide sequence: TGCGCCAGCAGCTTAATCTTCGGCTACGAGCAGTACTTC. Translation gives CASSLIFGYEQYF.

This chain connects TRBV2 to TRBJ2-7; 10 nucleotides line up with TRBD2. CDR3 size: 14 residues. Germline V gene lookup returns CDR1 SNHLY and CDR2 FYNNEI. The V gene end was trimmed by 8 bases and the J gene end by 0 bases; junction bases not matched to a gene: 4. DNA for the CDR3: TGTGCCAGCCATACTAGCGGGGCCTCCTACGAGCAGTACTTC. This sequence encodes CASHTSGASYEQYF.

This clonotype turned up a few times. The CDR3 is CASSPRKGTDTQYF. The CDR3 DNA sequence: TGTGCCAGCTCACCAAGAAAGGGCACAGATACGCAGTATTTT. V and J are TRBV18 and TRBJ2-3; no reliable D call. Germline CDR1 KGHSH, CDR2 LQKENI. The CDR3 extends over 14 amino acids. Deletions cut 2 bases from V and 1 base from J, with 7 bases between.

This clonotype was picked up a small number of times. The chain uses TRBV3-1 and TRBJ2-5; unclear D gene. V lost 3 bases and J 4 bases, leaving 18 bases between the germline ends. This CDR3 contains 16 residues. CDR1 is LGHDT and CDR2 is YNNKEL in the germline V gene (reference sequence). CDR3 sequence reads: CASSQDEAGRRETQYF. In nucleotides, the CDR3 is TGTGCCAGCAGCCAGGACGAAGCAGGACGGCGAGAGACCCAGTACTTC.

This clonotype was seen a handful of times. The rearrangement joins TRBV12-3 or TRBV12-4 to TRBJ1-2; perhaps TRBD1 as D (5 bases). The CDR3 is 13 amino acids. V lost 6 bases, J lost 7 bases, and 15 bases lay in between. The CDR3 region has the DNA TGTGCCAGCAGGTCTTCAACAGGTTTTGGCTACACCTTC. Residues: CASRSSTGFGYTF.

In its sample, this clonotype was seen a few times. J is TRBJ2-1 and V is TRBV19; the match to TRBD2 covers 9 bases. After removal of 5 bases from V and 5 bases from J, the junction contained 10 bases not matched to a gene. The CDR3 covers 16 residues. Germline CDR1 is LNHDA and CDR2 is SQIVND (reference sequence). The CDR3 nucleotides are TGTGCCAGTAGTGATAGTGGACTAGCGTTCCACAATGAGCAGTTCTTC. It codes for CASSDSGLAFHNEQFF.

The chain recombines TRBV24-1 with TRBJ2-1, with TRBD2 matching 8 bases. This CDR3 is built from 15 residues. The V gene end was trimmed by 1 base and the J gene end by 4 bases; junction bases not matched to a gene: 2. From germline, CDR1 is KGHDR and CDR2 SFDVKD. The CDR3 is CATSDLLAAYNEQFF. The CDR3 nucleotides are TGTGCCACCAGTGATTTACTAGCGGCTTACAATGAGCAGTTCTTC.

The CDR3 sequence is CSARDPQGRASIRETQYF. The DNA for the CDR3 is TGCAGTGCTAGAGATCCCCAAGGAAGAGCTAGCATTCGGGAGACCCAGTACTTC. The chain is built from TRBV20-1 and TRBJ2-5; D is perhaps TRBD2 (5 bases). CDR1 and CDR2 (germline): DFQATT, SNEGSKA (reference sequence). V dropped 0 bases and J dropped 5 bases, with 25 bases sitting between them. The CDR3 has 18 residues.

This clonotype was picked up a small number of times. The chain recombines TRBV24-1 with TRBJ2-5, with TRBD1 matching 9 bases. The trim removed 5 bases at V and 5 bases at J, leaving 5 bases unmatched. Per germline, CDR1 KGHDR and CDR2 SFDVKD. The CDR3 contains 14 residues. Here the CDR3 DNA reads TGTGCCACCAGTGGGTTACAGGGGGCCGAGACCCAGTACTTC. Translated: CATSGLQGAETQYF.

This clonotype was seen only a few times. The chain links TRBV2 to TRBJ2-7; 7 bases match TRBD1. The CDR3 spans 14 residues. The V gene's germline CDR1 is SNHLY and CDR2 FYNNEI. The junction had 6 bases not matched to a gene; V was cut back by 3 bases and J by 4 bases. The CDR3 loop is CASSDRTGKYEQYF. The CDR3, as DNA: TGTGCCAGCAGTGACCGGACAGGAAAGTACGAGCAGTACTTC.

This clonotype appeared a few times. V is TRBV5-1 and J is TRBJ1-2, with D hard to call. The CDR3 is made up of 13 amino acids. Per the germline V gene, CDR1 is SGHRS and CDR2 is YFSETQ. V was trimmed by 0 bases and J by 8 bases, leaving 11 bases between them. CDR3 amino acids: CASSLAEGSGYTF. Written as DNA, the CDR3 is TGCGCCAGCAGCTTGGCAGAAGGGAGCGGCTACACCTTC.

This clonotype was counted a few times. J is TRBJ2-2 and V is TRBV12-3 or TRBV12-4; tentatively, D is TRBD1 (5 bases). The CDR3 extends over 15 amino acids. The V end lost 6 bases, the J end lost 4 bases, and 15 bases lay between the germline ends. As DNA, the CDR3 is TGTGCCAGCAGGAAAGGGGCGGCACCCACCGGGGAGCTGTTTTTT. The encoded protein is CASRKGAAPTGELFF.

This clonotype appeared many times. The chain carries TRBV6-2 or TRBV6-3 and TRBJ2-2, with 10 positions matching TRBD1. CDR1 is MNHEY, CDR2 SVGEGT, per germline. Losses at the gene ends were 10 bases for V and 4 bases for J; bases not matched to a gene: 9. The CDR3 is 15 amino acids. The DNA of the CDR3 is TGTGCCACATCGGACAGGGGGTTTGGCACCGGGGAGCTGTTTTTT. Protein sequence: CATSDRGFGTGELFF.

This clonotype has more than one count but fewer than ten. This rearrangement joins TRBV20-1 to TRBJ2-7; D is unresolved. V dropped 7 bases and J dropped 3 bases, with 16 bases sitting between them. This CDR3 comprises 13 residues. Germline V gene data show CDR1 as DFQATT and CDR2 as SNEGSKA (reference sequence). The CDR3 here is CSVPPANGYEQYF. CDR3 in DNA: TGCAGTGTTCCCCCGGCCAACGGCTACGAGCAGTACTTC.

The V and J genes are TRBV6-1 and TRBJ1-3; D is unresolved. Germline lookup yields CDR1 MNHNS and CDR2 SASEGT. CDR3 size: 13 residues. V was cut by 5 bases and J by 2 bases, with 7 bases left in between. CDR3 amino acids: CASSPYPGNTIYF. Here the CDR3 DNA reads TGTGCCAGCAGTCCATATCCTGGAAACACCATATATTTT.

The chain links TRBV4-1 to TRBJ2-1, with 11 bases that match TRBD2. The V segment lost 1 base and the J segment 3 bases; nucleotides outside the gene matches: 5. Germline CDR1 MGHRA, CDR2 YSYEKL. The CDR3 covers 17 residues. CDR3 nucleotide sequence: TGCGCCAGCAGCCAAGGGGTAGCGGGGGGGTACTACAATGAGCAGTTCTTC. Translated, it gives CASSQGVAGGYYNEQFF.

This clonotype was observed many times. The rearrangement links TRBV15 to TRBJ2-7; 9 nucleotides line up with TRBD1. Trimming removed 3 bases from V and 1 base from J; junction bases left unmatched: 4. The CDR3 consists of 15 residues. Per germline, CDR1 LNHNV and CDR2 YYDKDF (reference sequence). This chain's CDR3 is CATSRDRGLSYEQYF. The DNA of the CDR3 is TGTGCCACCAGCAGGGACAGGGGCCTTTCCTACGAGCAGTACTTC.

This clonotype was counted a few times. The V call is TRBV28, the J call TRBJ2-7, with 7 bases aligning to TRBD1. The CDR3 contains 18 residues. V trimming: 8 bases; J trimming: 7 bases; junction bases outside the gene matches: 26. CDR1 and CDR2 from the germline V gene are MDHEN and SYDVKM. The CDR3 loop is CASLEARQGTTNLKEQYF. The CDR3 DNA reads TGTGCCAGCCTAGAAGCCAGACAGGGAACGACGAACCTTAAAGAGCAGTACTTC.

This clonotype was seen repeatedly, ten times or more. This sequence joins TRBV14 and TRBJ2-5; no definite D call. CDR3 length equals 13 residues. Looked up from germline, CDR1 is SGHDN and CDR2 is FVKESK. The ends were cut back, 5 bases at V and 0 bases at J, with 7 bases in the middle. The CDR3 spells CASSGFNQETQYF. The CDR3 DNA sequence: TGTGCCAGCAGCGGTTTTAACCAAGAGACCCAGTACTTC.

The sample holds many counts of this clonotype. The CDR3 reads CASSASSETQYF. The CDR3 nucleotides are TGTGCCAGCAGCGCAAGTTCGGAGACCCAGTACTTC. The chain employs TRBV9 and TRBJ2-5; unclear D gene. Trimming took 3 bases from V and 5 from J, leaving 8 bases between them. The CDR3 is 12 residues long. Germline CDR1 SGDLS, CDR2 YYNGEE.

Ten or more counts support this clonotype. Germline and junction disagree at one end, which may indicate a read error. This chain connects TRBV7-3 to TRBJ2-1, with D perhaps matching TRBD1 (5 bases). CDR3 length equals 12 residues. The germline gives CDR1 SGHTA, CDR2 FQGTGA. The CDR3 DNA sequence: TGTGCCAGCAGCTTAGCTACAGGATCGAGGATCTTC. Amino acid sequence: CASSLATGSRIF. The entire variable domain, with the rest obtained from reference TRBV7-3 and TRBJ2-1, is as follows: GAGVSQTPSNKVTEKGKYVELRCDPISGHTALYWYRQSLGQGPEFLIYFQGTGAADDSGLPNDRFFAVRPEGSVSTLKIQRTERGDSAVYLCASSLATGSRIFGPGTRLTVL.

This clonotype was detected ten times or more. The chain couples TRBV5-1 to TRBJ1-1; no reliable D call. The CDR3 is made up of 14 amino acids. Per the germline V gene, CDR1 is SGHRS and CDR2 is YFSETQ. V lost 0 bases and J 4 bases, leaving 10 bases between the germline ends. The CDR3 DNA follows: TGCGCCAGCAGCTTGGAACAGCGTGGCACTGAAGCTTTCTTT. Its translation is CASSLEQRGTEAFF.

The J gene is TRBJ2-1, the V gene TRBV10-2; D might be TRBD2 (6 bases). Germline assignment: CDR1 WSHSY and CDR2 SAAADI. This CDR3 comprises 13 residues. Trimming cost V 8 bases and J 5 bases, with 13 bases left between them. This chain's CDR3 is CASRDWENNEQFF. The CDR3 bases are TGCGCCAGCCGGGACTGGGAGAACAATGAGCAGTTCTTC.

Only a few counts were recorded for this clonotype. The CDR3 coding sequence is TGCAGTGCTAGAAATGCGGGAGAGATCTCAGATACGCAGTATTTT. It codes for CSARNAGEISDTQYF. This chain joins TRBV20-1 and TRBJ2-3; 7 nucleotides match TRBD2. There are 15 residues in the CDR3. The V gene's germline CDR1 is DFQATT and CDR2 SNEGSKA (reference sequence). J lost 4 bases, V lost 2 bases, and 9 bases had no gene match.

Only a few counts were recorded for this clonotype. CDR3 sequence (DNA): TGCGCCAGCAGCCAAAGGGCAGGGGTCGCAGATACGCAGTATTTT. The encoded protein is CASSQRAGVADTQYF. The chain couples TRBV5-1 to TRBJ2-3; D might be TRBD1 (6 bases). The V gene lost 4 bases and the J gene lost 4 bases, with 16 bases spanning the gap. CDR1 and CDR2 (germline): SGHRS, YFSETQ. CDR3 length: 15 amino acids.

In its sample, this clonotype was seen many times. J is TRBJ2-3 and V is TRBV12-3 or TRBV12-4, with D possibly matching TRBD2 (6 bases). The V end lost 6 bases, the J end lost 1 base, and 14 bases lay between the germline ends. CDR3 length: 15 amino acids. In DNA form, the CDR3 reads TGTGCCAGCAGCTACGGGGGATTGGGCACAGATACGCAGTATTTT. It yields the protein CASSYGGLGTDTQYF.

This clonotype was seen at least ten times. J is TRBJ2-7 and V is TRBV29-1; 10 nucleotides agree with TRBD1. J was trimmed by 5 bases and V by 6 bases; bases with no gene match: 4. Germline CDR1 and CDR2: SQVTM and ANQGSEA. The CDR3 extends over 12 amino acids. DNA of the CDR3: TGCAGCGTAACGGGACAGGGGAACGAGCAGTACTTC. Translating gives CSVTGQGNEQYF.